This TCR beta chain originates from a study of T cells in localized non-small cell lung cancer. Broader study findings: Paired adjacent lung recovered a median approximately 57 of the top 100 tumor clones. Uninvolved adjacent lung had higher T cell clonality than tumor and all other tissues. Only one tumor region went through sequencing, so heterogeneity may still be there. Greater blood T cell density accompanied longer overall survival.

TCRdb's copy holds only in-frame clones and misses some; the assay was immunoSEQ multiplex PCR. This sample has approximately 19,000 clones, with about 80% found just once. This clone was seen more than once but under ten times. The antigen is unknown. The CDR3 is 17 residues long. The input for sequencing was peripheral blood, taken before any cancer treatment. The chain joins TRBV1 to TRBJ1-3. TRBV1 corresponds to a pseudogene. The TCR comes from a man between 40 and 69 years old with stage I lung adenocarcinoma. CDR3: CTSTQGPARSSGNTIYF. The CDR3 nucleotides read TGCACCAGCACCCAGGGTCCTGCCAGGAGCTCTGGAAACACCATATATTTT.